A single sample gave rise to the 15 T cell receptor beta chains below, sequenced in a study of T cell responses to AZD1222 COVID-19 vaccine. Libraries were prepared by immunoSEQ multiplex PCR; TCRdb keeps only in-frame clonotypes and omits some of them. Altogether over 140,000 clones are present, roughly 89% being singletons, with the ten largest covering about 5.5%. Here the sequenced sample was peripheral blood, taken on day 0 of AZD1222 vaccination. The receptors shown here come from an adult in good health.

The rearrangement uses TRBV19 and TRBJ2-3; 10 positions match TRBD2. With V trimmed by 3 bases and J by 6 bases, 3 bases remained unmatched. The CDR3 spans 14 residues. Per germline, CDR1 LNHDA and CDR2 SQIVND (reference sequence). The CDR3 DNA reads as TGTGCCAGTAGTATTCCTAGCGGGGGCGATACGCAGTATTTT. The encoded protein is CASSIPSGGDTQYF.

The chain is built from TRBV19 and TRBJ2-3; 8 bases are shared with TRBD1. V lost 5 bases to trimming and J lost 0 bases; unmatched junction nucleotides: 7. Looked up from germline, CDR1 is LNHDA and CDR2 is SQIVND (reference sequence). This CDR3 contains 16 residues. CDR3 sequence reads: CASSPLDRGSTDTQYF. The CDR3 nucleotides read TGTGCCAGTAGTCCCTTAGACAGGGGAAGCACAGATACGCAGTATTTT.

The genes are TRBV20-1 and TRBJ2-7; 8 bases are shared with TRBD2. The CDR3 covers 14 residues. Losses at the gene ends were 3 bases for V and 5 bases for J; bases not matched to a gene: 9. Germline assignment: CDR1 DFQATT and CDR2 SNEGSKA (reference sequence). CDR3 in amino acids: CSASGSGILHEQYF. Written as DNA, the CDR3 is TGCAGTGCTAGTGGTAGCGGGATACTGCACGAGCAGTACTTC.

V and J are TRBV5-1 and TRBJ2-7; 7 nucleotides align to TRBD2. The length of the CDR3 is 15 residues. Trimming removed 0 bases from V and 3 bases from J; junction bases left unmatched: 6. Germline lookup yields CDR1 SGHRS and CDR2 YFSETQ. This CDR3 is CASSLVAGDNYEQYF. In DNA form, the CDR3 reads TGCGCCAGCAGCTTGGTGGCGGGAGACAACTACGAGCAGTACTTC.

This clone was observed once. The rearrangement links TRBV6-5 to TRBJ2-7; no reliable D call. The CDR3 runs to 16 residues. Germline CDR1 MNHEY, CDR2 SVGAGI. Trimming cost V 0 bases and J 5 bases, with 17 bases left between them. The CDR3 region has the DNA TGTGCCAGCAGTTACTCGTGGCGCCGAGCCTCGGACGAGCAGTACTTC. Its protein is CASSYSWRRASDEQYF.

The CDR3 sequence: CASSRTGSGTNEKLFF. In DNA, the CDR3 is TGTGCCAGCAGCCGTACAGGGTCAGGGACTAATGAAAAACTGTTTTTT. This rearrangement joins TRBV28 to TRBJ1-4; maybe TRBD1 (6 bases). CDR1 and CDR2 from the germline V gene are MDHEN and SYDVKM. This CDR3 is built from 16 residues. Between the trimmed V and J ends, which lost 6 bases and 2 bases, there was a span of 16 bases.

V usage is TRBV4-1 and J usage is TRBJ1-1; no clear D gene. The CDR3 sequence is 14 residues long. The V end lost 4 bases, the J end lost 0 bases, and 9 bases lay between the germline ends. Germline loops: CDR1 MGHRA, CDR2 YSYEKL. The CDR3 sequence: CASSLIPLNTEAFF. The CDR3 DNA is TGCGCCAGCAGCCTCATACCTCTGAACACTGAAGCTTTCTTT.

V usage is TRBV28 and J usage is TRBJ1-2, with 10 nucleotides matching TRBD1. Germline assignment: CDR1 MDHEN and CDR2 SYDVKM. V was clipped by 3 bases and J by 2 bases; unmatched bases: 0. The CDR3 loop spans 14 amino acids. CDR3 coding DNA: TGTGCCAGCAGTTTGACAGGGGGCAACTATGGCTACACCTTC. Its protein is CASSLTGGNYGYTF.

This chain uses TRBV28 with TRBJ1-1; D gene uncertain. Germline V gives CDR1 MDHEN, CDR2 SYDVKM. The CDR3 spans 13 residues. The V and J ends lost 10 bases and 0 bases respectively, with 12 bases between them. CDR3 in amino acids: CATLGYMNTEAFF. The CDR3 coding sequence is TGTGCCACCCTAGGTTATATGAACACTGAAGCTTTCTTT.

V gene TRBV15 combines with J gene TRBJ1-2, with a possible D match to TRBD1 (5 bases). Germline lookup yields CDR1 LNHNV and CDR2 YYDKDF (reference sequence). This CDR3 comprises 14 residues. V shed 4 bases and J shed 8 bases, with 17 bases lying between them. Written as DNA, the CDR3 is TGTGCCACCAGCACTCGGGGCAGTACGGGGGGCTACACCTTC. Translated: CATSTRGSTGGYTF.

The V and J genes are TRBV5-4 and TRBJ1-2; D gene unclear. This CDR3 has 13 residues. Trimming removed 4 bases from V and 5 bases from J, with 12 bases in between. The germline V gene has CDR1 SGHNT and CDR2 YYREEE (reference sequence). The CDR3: CASSRDPDYGYTF. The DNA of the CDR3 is TGTGCCAGCAGCCGCGACCCCGATTATGGCTACACCTTC.

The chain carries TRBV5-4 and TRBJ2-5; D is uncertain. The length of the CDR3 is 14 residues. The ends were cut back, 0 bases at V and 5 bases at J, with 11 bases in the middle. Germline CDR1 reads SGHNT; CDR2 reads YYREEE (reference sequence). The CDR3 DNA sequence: TGTGCCAGCAGCTTGGAGGGTAGGTGGGAGACCCAGTACTTC. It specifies CASSLEGRWETQYF.

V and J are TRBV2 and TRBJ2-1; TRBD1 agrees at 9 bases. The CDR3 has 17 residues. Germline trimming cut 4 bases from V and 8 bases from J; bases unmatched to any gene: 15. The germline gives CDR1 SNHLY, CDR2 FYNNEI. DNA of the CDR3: TGTGCCAGCAGTGTGGGCTACTCCGGGACAGGGATCCATGAGCAGTTCTTC. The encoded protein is CASSVGYSGTGIHEQFF.

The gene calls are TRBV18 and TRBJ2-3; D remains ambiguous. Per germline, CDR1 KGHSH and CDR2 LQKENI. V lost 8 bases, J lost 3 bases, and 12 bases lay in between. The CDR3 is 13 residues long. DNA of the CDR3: TGTGCCAGCCGTCCTGTAGGAACAGATACGCAGTATTTT. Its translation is CASRPVGTDTQYF.

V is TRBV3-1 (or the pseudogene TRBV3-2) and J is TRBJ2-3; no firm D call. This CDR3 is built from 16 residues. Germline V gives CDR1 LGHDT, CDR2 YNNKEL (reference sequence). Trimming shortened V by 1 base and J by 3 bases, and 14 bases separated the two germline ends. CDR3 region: CASSQGQSSRTDTQYF. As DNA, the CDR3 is TGTGCCAGCAGCCAAGGGCAAAGTTCGAGGACAGATACGCAGTATTTT.